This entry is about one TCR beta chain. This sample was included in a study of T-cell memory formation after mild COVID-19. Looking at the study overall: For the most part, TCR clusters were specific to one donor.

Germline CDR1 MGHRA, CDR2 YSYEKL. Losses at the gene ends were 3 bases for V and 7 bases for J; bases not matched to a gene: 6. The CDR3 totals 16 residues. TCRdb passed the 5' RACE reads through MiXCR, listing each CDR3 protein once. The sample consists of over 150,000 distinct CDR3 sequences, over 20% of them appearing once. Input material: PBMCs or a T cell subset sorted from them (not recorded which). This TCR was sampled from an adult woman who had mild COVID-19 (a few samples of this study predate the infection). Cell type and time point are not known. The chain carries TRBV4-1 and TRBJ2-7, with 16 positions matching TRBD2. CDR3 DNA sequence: TGCGCCAGCAGCCATCCCGGGACTAGCGGGGGGGAGGAGCAGTACTTC. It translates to CASSHPGTSGGEEQYF.